The 10 T cell receptor beta chains presented below share a single source sample, sequenced in a study of cytomegalovirus exposure and HLA in healthy donors. Use of 60 Vbeta and 13 Jbeta primers characterized the PCR. The repertoire was sequenced with immunoSEQ multiplex PCR; TCRdb's copy has only in-frame clones and lacks some. This table has around 140,000 clones, around four fifths appearing once. The source material was PBMCs. These receptors originate from a woman between 40 and 50 years old in good health and CMV-seronegative.

The chain is built from TRBV19 and TRBJ2-5, with TRBD2 matching 7 bases. Germline lookup yields CDR1 LNHDA and CDR2 SQIVND (reference sequence). The V and J ends lost 7 bases and 1 base, in that order; junction bases with no gene match: 9. The CDR3 is 15 residues long. As DNA, the CDR3 is TGTGCCAGTAATCGAAGGGCGGGAGTCCAAGAGACCCAGTACTTC. Translation: CASNRRAGVQETQYF.

This chain uses TRBV5-1 with TRBJ2-1, with D possibly TRBD1 on 6 matching bases. The germline V gene encodes CDR1 SGHRS and CDR2 YFSETQ. This CDR3 comprises 15 residues. The ends were cut back, 2 bases at V and 4 bases at J, with 13 bases in the middle. The CDR3 loop is CASSFPGTRYNEQFF. CDR3 coding DNA: TGCGCCAGCAGCTTCCCCGGGACAAGATACAATGAGCAGTTCTTC.

The gene calls are TRBV7-2 and TRBJ2-1, with D perhaps TRBD2 (6 bases). Germline CDR1 SGHTA, CDR2 FQGNSA. The germline V and J ends were trimmed by 5 bases and 0 bases, with 11 bases remaining between them. This CDR3 is 15 amino acids long. The CDR3: CASSQGTPSYNEQFF. The CDR3 bases are TGTGCCAGCAGCCAAGGGACTCCCTCCTACAATGAGCAGTTCTTC.

Concerning this clone: Other DNA sequences within the sample encode an identical CDR3. This chain joins TRBV5-1 and TRBJ2-1, with TRBD1 matching 8 bases. Unmatched junction bases numbered 0, after V lost 0 bases and J lost 4 bases. The CDR3 is 14 amino acids. Looked up from germline, CDR1 is SGHRS and CDR2 is YFSETQ. The CDR3, as DNA: TGCGCCAGCAGCTTGGGACAGGGGTACAATGAGCAGTTCTTC. This translates into CASSLGQGYNEQFF.

On this clone itself: The junction differs from germline at one of its ends, possibly a read error. The chain uses TRBV7-9 and TRBJ1-3; D may be TRBD1 (6 bases). This CDR3 has 15 amino acids. CDR1 is SEHNR and CDR2 is FQNEAQ in the germline V gene (reference sequence). For the CDR3, the DNA is TGTTCCAGCAGCTCCCGGACAGTCTCTGGAAACACCATATATTTT. The encoded protein is CSSSSRTVSGNTIYF.

V and J are TRBV28 and TRBJ1-2; D is unclear. The V gene lost 6 bases and the J gene lost 7 bases, with 33 bases spanning the gap. This CDR3 is 19 amino acids long. CDR1 and CDR2 from the germline V gene are MDHEN and SYDVKM. In DNA form, the CDR3 reads TGTGCCAGCAGGGACCCTTCGAGCGGATCTTCAGGATCCCTCCGTGGCTACACCTTC. Translating it yields CASRDPSSGSSGSLRGYTF.

The gene calls are TRBV9 and TRBJ1-1; TRBD1 matches 10 bases. Per the germline V gene, CDR1 is SGDLS and CDR2 is YYNGEE. Trimming took 0 bases from V and 0 from J; bases not matched to a gene: 2. CDR3 size: 16 residues. The CDR3 bases are TGTGCCAGCAGCGTAGGACAGGGGGCTTTGAACACTGAAGCTTTCTTT. Protein sequence: CASSVGQGALNTEAFF.

The chain has TRBV4-2 and TRBJ2-2, with 10 bases identical to TRBD1. Trimming removed 8 bases from V and 6 bases from J; junction bases left unmatched: 9. The CDR3 has 15 amino acids. CDR1 is LGHNA, CDR2 YNFKEQ, per germline. The CDR3, as DNA: TGTGCCAGCGGGGGACAGGGGATTTTGTCCGGGGAGCTGTTTTTT. Translating gives CASGGQGILSGELFF.

This chain uses TRBV18 with TRBJ1-5, with D uncertain. The CDR3 extends over 14 amino acids. V dropped 3 bases and J dropped 5 bases, with 11 bases sitting between them. Germline values: CDR1 KGHSH, CDR2 LQKENI. CDR3 loop: CASSPSGVDQPQHF. In DNA form, the CDR3 reads TGTGCCAGCTCACCGTCCGGGGTCGATCAGCCCCAGCATTTT. The full variable domain, in which reference TRBV18 and TRBJ1-5 provide the parts outside the CDR3, is NAGVMQNPRHLVRRRGQEARLRCSPMKGHSHVYWYRQLPEEGLKFMVYLQKENIIDESGMPKERFSAEFPKEGPSILRIQQVVRGDSAAYFCASSPSGVDQPQHFGDGTRLSIL.

The chain employs TRBV11-2 and TRBJ2-5, with a weak D call TRBD1 (6 bases). Germline V CDR1 and CDR2: SGHAT, FQNNGV. The CDR3 has 13 residues. The V end was cut by 5 bases, the J end by 7 bases, with 14 bases between. The CDR3: CASSPRTVPTQYF. In nucleotides, the CDR3 is TGTGCCAGCAGCCCTCGGACAGTTCCGACCCAGTACTTC.